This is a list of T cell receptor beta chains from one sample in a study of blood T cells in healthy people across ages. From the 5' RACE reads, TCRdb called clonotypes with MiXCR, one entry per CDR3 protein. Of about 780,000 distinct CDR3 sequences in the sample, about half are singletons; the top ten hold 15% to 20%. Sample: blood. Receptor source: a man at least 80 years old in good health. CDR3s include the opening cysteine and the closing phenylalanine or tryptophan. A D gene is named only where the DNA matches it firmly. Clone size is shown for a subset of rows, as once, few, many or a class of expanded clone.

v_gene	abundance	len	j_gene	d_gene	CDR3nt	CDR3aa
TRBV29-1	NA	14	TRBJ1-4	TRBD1	TGCAGCGTGGGACAGGGCGTGGGTAATGAAAAACTGTTTTTT	CSVGQGVGNEKLFF
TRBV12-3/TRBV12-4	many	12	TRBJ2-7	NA	TGTGCCAGCAGCAGGGACTTCTACGAGCAGTACTTC	CASSRDFYEQYF
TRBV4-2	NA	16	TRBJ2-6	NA	TGTGCCAGCAGCCAAGATTCCGAATCTGGGGCCAACGTCCTGACTTTC	CASSQDSESGANVLTF
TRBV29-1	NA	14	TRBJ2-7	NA	TGCAGCGTTGAAGCAGGGGGGTTTGGATACGAGCAGTACTTC	CSVEAGGFGYEQYF
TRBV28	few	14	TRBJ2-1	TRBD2	TGTGCCAGCAGTCGTAGCGGGAGTCTCAATGAGCAGTTCTTC	CASSRSGSLNEQFF
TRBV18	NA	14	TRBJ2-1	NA	TGTGCCAGCTCACAAGGGGTAGGCTACAATGAGCAGTTCTTC	CASSQGVGYNEQFF
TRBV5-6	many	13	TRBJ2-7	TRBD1	TGTGCCAGCAGCTACTACAGGGGCTACGAGCAGTACTTC	CASSYYRGYEQYF
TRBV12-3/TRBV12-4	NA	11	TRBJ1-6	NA	TGTGCCAGCAGTACAAGTGGCACCCTCCACTTT	CASSTSGTLHF
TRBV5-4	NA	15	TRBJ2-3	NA	TGTGCCAGCAGCTTGGGGGCCGGGCCGACGAATACGCAGTATTTT	CASSLGAGPTNTQYF
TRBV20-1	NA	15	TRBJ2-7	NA	TGCAGTGGGCGGCCGGACTTCCCTAGCTCCTACGAGCAGTACTTC	CSGRPDFPSSYEQYF
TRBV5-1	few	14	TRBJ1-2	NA	TGCGCCAGCAGCGCAGGCGGACCCAACTATGGCTACACCTTC	CASSAGGPNYGYTF
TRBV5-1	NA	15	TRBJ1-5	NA	TGCGCCAGCAGCTTGGGTCCAGGTTTGGGTCAGCCCCAGCATTTT	CASSLGPGLGQPQHF
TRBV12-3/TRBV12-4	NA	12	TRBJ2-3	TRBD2	TGTGCCAGCAGAACTAGCGCAGATACGCAGTATTTT	CASRTSADTQYF
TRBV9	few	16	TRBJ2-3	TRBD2	TGTGCCAGCAGCGTAGGCCCAGCGGGAGACACAGATACGCAGTATTTT	CASSVGPAGDTDTQYF
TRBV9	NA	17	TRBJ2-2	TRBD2	TGTGCCAGCAGCGTAGAGGTTCTAGCGGGAGTCACCGGGGAGCTGTTTTTT	CASSVEVLAGVTGELFF
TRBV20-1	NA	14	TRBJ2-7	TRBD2	TGCAGTGCCCACACTAGCGGGAGAACCTACGAGCAGTACTTC	CSAHTSGRTYEQYF
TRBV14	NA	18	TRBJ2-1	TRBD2	TGTGCCAGCAGCCAATCTCGGGCTAGCGGGAGAGCTTACAATGAGCAGTTCTTC	CASSQSRASGRAYNEQFF
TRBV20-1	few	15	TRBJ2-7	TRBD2	TGCAGTGCTAGAGATCGGACTAGCGGGGGATACGAGCAGTACTTC	CSARDRTSGGYEQYF
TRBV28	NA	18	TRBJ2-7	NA	TGTGCCAGCAGTTTTTATCCAGGTCGCGGGAAAGACTACAATGAGCAGTACTTC	CASSFYPGRGKDYNEQYF
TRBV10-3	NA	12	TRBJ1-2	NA	TGTGCCATCAGTGATTCTTTATATGGCTACACCTTC	CAISDSLYGYTF
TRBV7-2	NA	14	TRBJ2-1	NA	TGTGCCAGCAGCGTCACTGCGGTGTATAATGAGCAGTTCTTC	CASSVTAVYNEQFF
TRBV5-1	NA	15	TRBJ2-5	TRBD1	TGCGCCAGCAGCTTGGAGGGACAGGCGAGAGAGACCCAGTACTTC	CASSLEGQARETQYF
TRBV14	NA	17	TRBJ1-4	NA	TGTGCCAGCAGCCAATTCATCGGGGGCCTCGATAATGAAGAACTGTTTTTT	CASSQFIGGLDNEELFF
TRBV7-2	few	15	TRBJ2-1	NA	TGTGCCAGCAGCTTAGGTGGGACCCCCTACAATGAGCAGTTCTTC	CASSLGGTPYNEQFF
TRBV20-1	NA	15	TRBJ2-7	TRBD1	TGCAGTGCTGCTCCGATGACAGGGAATGGCGCCGAGCAGTACTTC	CSAAPMTGNGAEQYF
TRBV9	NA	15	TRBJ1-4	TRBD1	TGTGCCAGCAGCGAGGGGGACAGGGCTGATGAAAAACTGTTTTTT	CASSEGDRADEKLFF
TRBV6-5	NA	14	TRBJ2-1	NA	TGTGCCAGCAGTCCCCGAGACTGGTACAATGAGCAGTTCTTC	CASSPRDWYNEQFF